A single T cell receptor beta chain is shown here with its context. This clonotype came up a few times. Its antigen has not been determined. No base-level quality is on record; no much larger clone is a single base apart. The library was built by means of 5' RACE. The sequencing machine was an Illumina HiSeq 2000. Template switching added a universal primer binding site, and the final cDNA carried a unique molecular identifier that allowed TCR cDNA molecules to be counted accurately. Specific primers in the conserved constant-segment region were used to synthesize first-strand cDNA for TCR alpha and beta chains. To control for contamination, every cDNA library carried two barcodes: a SMART-Mk sample barcode plus Illumina barcodes. TruSeq adapter sequences, together with Illumina sample barcodes, were added in two successive PCR steps. Sequencing of the TCR alpha and beta cDNA libraries was done on the Illumina HiSeq platform using custom primers. As for how the authors treated the data: MiGEC was used to process raw reads and extract unique molecular identifiers, and MiXCR was used to find CDR3 positions. Recombination models were inferred per individual with the repgenHMM and IGoR tools using an EM algorithm. Shared clonotype analysis was performed with the tcR package in R, normalizing sharing by the product of cloneset sizes. To study raw recombination without the effects of thymic and clonal selection, out-of-frame nonproductive sequences were analyzed. Starting from the raw public reads, TCRdb applied fastp trimming at Q25, assembled clones with MiXCR and retained in-frame beta chains. Every CDR3 protein is listed once, alongside the most common genes and DNA of its rows. The V and J calls here are based on TCRdb, not the publication. The sample records 1.5 million to 2 million distinct CDR3 sequences, under 35% of which are singletons. The ten biggest clones cover more than 0.25% of the sample.

This specimen belongs to a study of identical twins (dated by TCRdb to about 2016). Study-level background: To test whether fetal clonotypes persist, the study used deep sequencing on TCR alpha and beta repertoires from monozygotic twins, unrelated adults of various ages, and cord blood. Replicate twin experiments were performed at different times using different library preparation protocols to rule out contamination. Study-wide findings and limitations: The excess sharing between twins in beta out-of-frame sequences was weaker because fewer shared sequences reduced the signal-to-noise ratio. In monozygotic twins, out-of-frame TCR alpha sharing was systematically underestimated by recombination models, although the models agreed with sharing between unrelated individuals. Fewer insertions were carried by abundant cord blood beta clonotypes, a similar but weaker trend appeared in young adult naive repertoires, and no such trend appeared in memory repertoires. Invariant T cells such as MAIT and iNKT could partly confound zero-insertion analyses, though diverse VJ usage argued against this for most clonotypes. Compared with coincidental sharing between unrelated individuals, out-of-frame TCR alpha sequences shared between twins had an excess of sequences with low generation probability. Because the same donors could not be followed over many years, conclusions were based on cross-sectional statistical analysis.

Every donor was a healthy Caucasian. This receptor was taken from a newborn girl in good health. Sequencing input: cord blood.

The CDR3 reads as follows: CASSQRTSGKLTDTQYF. The nucleotide sequence reads as follows: TGTGCCAGCAGCCAAAGGACTAGCGGGAAGCTTACAGATACGCAGTATTTT. The sequence links TRBV11-2 to TRBJ2-3, with TRBD2 identical over 12 junction bases. Reading the germline V gene gives CDR1 SGHAT and CDR2 FQNNGV. Germline trimming: 5 bases from V, 3 bases from J; junction bases outside gene matches: 9. The CDR3 measures 17 amino acids from cysteine to phenylalanine. The DNA shown is the 51-base CDR3, in frame from base 1.